These 19 T cell receptor beta chains originate from one sample sequenced in a study of T-cell reconstitution after alpha-beta-depleted transplantation in children. Preparation of the TCRbeta library used unique molecular identifiers. TCRdb re-analysed the PCR reads in MiXCR, keeping a single row per CDR3 protein. This table holds about a million distinct CDR3 sequences, around 30% found once. Here the sequenced sample was PBMCs, mostly from graft donor cells, taken 360 days after TCRalphabeta/CD19-depleted stem cell transplant. The receptors originated from a boy under two years old who had a stem cell transplant for SCID, so the T cells may come from the graft donor.

This clonotype was seen a few times. The chain recombines TRBV28 with TRBJ2-1; D not certain. V lost 3 bases and J lost 8, with 11 bases in between. This CDR3 region has 13 residues. CDR1 is MDHEN, CDR2 SYDVKM, per germline. CDR3: CASSFGLGDEQFF. The CDR3, as DNA: TGTGCCAGCAGTTTTGGCCTTGGGGATGAGCAGTTCTTC.

The rearrangement joins TRBV28 to TRBJ1-4, with a weak D call TRBD1 (5 bases). Germline assignment: CDR1 MDHEN and CDR2 SYDVKM. The CDR3 sequence is 13 residues long. V shed 6 bases and J shed 6 bases, with 11 bases lying between them. CDR3 coding DNA: TGTGCCAGCAGGCGGGGGAATGATGAAAAACTGTTTTTT. It is translated as CASRRGNDEKLFF.

This rearrangement joins TRBV6-1 to TRBJ2-5; D remains ambiguous. The V gene lost 6 bases and the J gene lost 2 bases, with 10 bases spanning the gap. From germline, CDR1 is MNHNS and CDR2 SASEGT. The CDR3 covers 13 residues. CDR3 DNA: TGTGCCAGCAGCTGGAGACAACAAGAGACCCAGTACTTC. Its protein product is CASSWRQQETQYF.

This chain links TRBV7-9 with TRBJ2-7; D gene uncertain. V lost 0 bases to trimming and J lost 4 bases, with 7 bases between them. Germline V CDR1 and CDR2: SEHNR, FQNEAQ (reference sequence). The CDR3 has 13 residues. The CDR3 coding sequence is TGTGCCAGCAGCTTAGCCTGGATGTACGAGCAGTACTTC. Protein: CASSLAWMYEQYF.

V usage is TRBV18 and J usage is TRBJ1-5; 12 bases align to TRBD1. Germline CDR1 and CDR2: KGHSH and LQKENI. The CDR3 runs 18 residues. Germline trimming cut 3 bases from V and 1 base from J; bases unmatched to any gene: 7. CDR3 in amino acids: CASSPVGTGGRSNQPQHF. The CDR3 coding sequence is TGTGCCAGCTCACCCGTGGGGACAGGGGGCAGGAGCAATCAGCCCCAGCATTTT.

This chain joins TRBV28 and TRBJ1-5, with 9 bases that match TRBD1. Germline V lookup: CDR1 MDHEN, CDR2 SYDVKM. V was pared by 10 bases and J by 3 bases, with 10 bases of the junction left unmatched. The CDR3 consists of 15 residues. CDR3 amino acids: CATSGTGSPNQPQHF. The CDR3 nucleotides read TGTGCCACCTCCGGGACAGGGTCCCCCAATCAGCCCCAGCATTTT.

The chain combines TRBV11-2 with TRBJ1-4, with TRBD1 matching 9 bases. CDR3 size: 17 residues. The J segment lost 8 bases and the V segment lost 4 bases, leaving 14 bases of the junction unmatched. The germline CDR1 and CDR2 sequences are SGHAT and FQNNGV. The CDR3 nucleotides read TGTGCCAGCAGCTACAGGGGGCGTCAAGGAGTGAAGGAAAAACTGTTTTTT. Translated: CASSYRGRQGVKEKLFF.

This clonotype was recorded many times. The V call is TRBV15, the J call TRBJ1-5, with D possibly being TRBD1 (6 bases). V was pared by 3 bases and J by 5 bases, with 11 bases between. This CDR3 has 14 amino acids. Germline V gives CDR1 LNHNV, CDR2 YYDKDF (reference sequence). CDR3 nucleotides: TGTGCCACCAGCAGCTATCAGGGGTATCAGCCCCAGCATTTT. It translates to CATSSYQGYQPQHF.

Many counts were recorded for this clonotype. The V call is TRBV4-3, the J call TRBJ1-1, with D unresolved. This CDR3 has 13 residues. Germline CDR1 LGHNA, CDR2 YSLEER. V dropped 1 base and J dropped 8 bases, with 11 bases sitting between them. As DNA, the CDR3 is TGCGCCAGCAGCCAAGTTGCCGGCGGCGAAGCTTTCTTT. Protein sequence: CASSQVAGGEAFF.

This sequence joins TRBV28 and TRBJ2-5, with 7 bases aligning to TRBD1. Germline V CDR1 and CDR2: MDHEN, SYDVKM. This CDR3 region has 13 residues. J was trimmed by 6 bases and V by 6 bases; bases with no gene match: 7. The CDR3 loop is CASRDGTVQTQYF. The CDR3 DNA reads as TGTGCCAGCAGGGACGGGACAGTTCAGACCCAGTACTTC.

This clonotype was found a few times. The chain has TRBV7-8 and TRBJ1-1; 7 positions match TRBD1. The CDR3 is made up of 17 amino acids. The trim removed 3 bases at V and 1 base at J, leaving 11 bases unmatched. The V gene's germline CDR1 is SGHVS and CDR2 FQNEAQ. DNA of the CDR3: TGTGCCAGCAGCTTCGTTTCGGACAGGTTCCCGAACACTGAAGCTTTCTTT. Its translation is CASSFVSDRFPNTEAFF.

This clonotype was picked up a small number of times. V gene TRBV7-8 combines with J gene TRBJ2-3, with 10 bases lining up with TRBD2. The CDR3 has 17 residues. Germline lookup yields CDR1 SGHVS and CDR2 FQNEAQ. Trimming at V came to 1 base and at J to 3 bases, leaving 7 bases not matched to a gene. CDR3 region: CASSLGTSGFRTDTQYF. CDR3 nucleotide sequence: TGTGCCAGCAGCTTAGGGACTAGCGGTTTCAGGACAGATACGCAGTATTTT.

V usage is TRBV24-1 and J usage is TRBJ1-6; a weak D match, TRBD1 (6 bases). V shed 3 bases and J shed 6 bases, with 23 bases lying between them. Germline V gene sequence: CDR1 KGHDR, CDR2 SFDVKD. The CDR3 spans 19 residues. The CDR3 DNA reads as TGTGCCACCAGTGATGTCCGCATTCAGGGGAGGGGGGTTAATTCACCCCTCCACTTT. Amino acid sequence: CATSDVRIQGRGVNSPLHF.

The chain links TRBV12-5 to TRBJ2-3; either TRBD1 or TRBD2 may fit D (5 bases each). Germline lookup yields CDR1 LGHNT and CDR2 FRNRAP. V dropped 2 bases and J dropped 2 bases, with 17 bases sitting between them. The CDR3 length is 17 residues. The CDR3 bases are TGTGCTAGTGGTTTGTTCACCCAGGGAGCCCTCACAGATACGCAGTATTTT. Protein: CASGLFTQGALTDTQYF.

The V call is TRBV4-1, the J call TRBJ1-4; tentatively, D is TRBD1 (5 bases). Germline-derived CDR1 and CDR2 are MGHRA and YSYEKL. V lost 1 base and J lost 3, with 12 bases in between. The CDR3 is made up of 16 amino acids. For the CDR3, the DNA is TGCGCCAGCAGCCAAGGTCGGGAGGGACCTAATGAAAAACTGTTTTTT. Translated: CASSQGREGPNEKLFF.

This clonotype was detected only a few times. This chain uses TRBV3-1 with TRBJ2-5; 9 bases agree with TRBD1. V shed 4 bases and J 3 bases; nucleotides not matched to a gene: 9. Germline assignment: CDR1 LGHDT and CDR2 YNNKEL (reference sequence). The CDR3 is made up of 16 amino acids. The CDR3 DNA reads as TGTGCCAGCAGCCGATCCGGGACAGGGCCGGAAGAGACCCAGTACTTC. Its protein is CASSRSGTGPEETQYF.

The CDR3 coding sequence is TGTGCCAGCAGGAGGGACAGGGGGTACACTGAAGCTTTCTTT. It translates to CASRRDRGYTEAFF. The V and J genes are TRBV12-3 or TRBV12-4 and TRBJ1-1; 11 bases line up with TRBD1. J lost 3 bases, V lost 6 bases, and 3 bases had no gene match. The CDR3 length is 14 residues.

A word on this clonotype: Relative to the germline gene, one junction end is altered; a read error may explain this. The chain joins TRBV27 to TRBJ2-7; the match to TRBD1 covers 11 bases. Germline V gene data show CDR1 as MNHEY and CDR2 as SMNVEV (reference sequence). The CDR3 extends over 18 amino acids. This CDR3 reads CTSSLFEPGQGDSYEQYF. The CDR3, as DNA: TGTACCAGCAGTTTATTCGAACCGGGACAGGGGGACTCCTACGAGCAGTACTTC.

In this sample, this clonotype turned up a few times. The J gene is TRBJ2-3, the V gene TRBV5-1; no clear D gene. CDR1 is SGHRS and CDR2 is YFSETQ in the germline V gene. The CDR3 consists of 16 residues. V was cut by 2 bases and J by 0 bases, with 13 bases left in between. The CDR3 sequence is CASSFLGGASTDTQYF. The CDR3 nucleotides are TGCGCCAGCAGCTTCCTGGGCGGTGCTAGCACAGATACGCAGTATTTT.